This T cell receptor (beta chain) emerged from a study of cytomegalovirus exposure and HLA in healthy donors. CDR1 and CDR2 (germline): LNHDA, SQIVND (reference sequence). V shed 2 bases and J 5 bases; nucleotides not matched to a gene: 7. The CDR3 is 16 residues long. Use of 60 Vbeta and 13 Jbeta primers characterized the PCR. Data came from immunoSEQ multiplex PCR; TCRdb stores just in-frame clones and leaves some out. The sample has around 200,000 clones; the top ten hold roughly 0.89%. The chain couples TRBV19 to TRBJ2-2, with TRBD1 matching over 8 bases. The TCR originated in a woman in her thirties in good health and CMV-seropositive. The sequencing sample was made of PBMCs. CDR3 sequence: CASSIPQGGETGELFF. In nucleotides, the CDR3 is TGTGCCAGTAGTATACCACAGGGGGGTGAAACCGGGGAGCTGTTTTTT.